This TCR beta chain was profiled in a study of shared clonotypes between healthy human individuals. CD8 cells classed as naive were CD45RO-negative and positively selected for CCR7, excluding terminally differentiated effector memory CD45RA+ cells. All donors were Caucasian adults living in Nashville, Tennessee. Some clones are missing from TCRdb's copy, which holds only in-frame ones; the method was immunoSEQ multiplex PCR. The data contain 1.5 million to 2.5 million clones, about 95% of them singletons. This CDR3 has 17 residues. V shed 2 bases and J 7 bases; nucleotides not matched to a gene: 12. Germline CDR1 is SGHAT and CDR2 is FQNNGV.

The chain uses TRBV11-2 and TRBJ2-7; 12 bases agree with TRBD2. This clonotype was sampled from a man aged 18-30 years in good health. Sequencing was performed on naive CD8+ T cells sorted from blood. In DNA form, the CDR3 reads TGTGCCAGCAGCTTACGCTCCGGGACTAGCGGGTTATGGGAGCAGTACTTC. This codes for CASSLRSGTSGLWEQYF.